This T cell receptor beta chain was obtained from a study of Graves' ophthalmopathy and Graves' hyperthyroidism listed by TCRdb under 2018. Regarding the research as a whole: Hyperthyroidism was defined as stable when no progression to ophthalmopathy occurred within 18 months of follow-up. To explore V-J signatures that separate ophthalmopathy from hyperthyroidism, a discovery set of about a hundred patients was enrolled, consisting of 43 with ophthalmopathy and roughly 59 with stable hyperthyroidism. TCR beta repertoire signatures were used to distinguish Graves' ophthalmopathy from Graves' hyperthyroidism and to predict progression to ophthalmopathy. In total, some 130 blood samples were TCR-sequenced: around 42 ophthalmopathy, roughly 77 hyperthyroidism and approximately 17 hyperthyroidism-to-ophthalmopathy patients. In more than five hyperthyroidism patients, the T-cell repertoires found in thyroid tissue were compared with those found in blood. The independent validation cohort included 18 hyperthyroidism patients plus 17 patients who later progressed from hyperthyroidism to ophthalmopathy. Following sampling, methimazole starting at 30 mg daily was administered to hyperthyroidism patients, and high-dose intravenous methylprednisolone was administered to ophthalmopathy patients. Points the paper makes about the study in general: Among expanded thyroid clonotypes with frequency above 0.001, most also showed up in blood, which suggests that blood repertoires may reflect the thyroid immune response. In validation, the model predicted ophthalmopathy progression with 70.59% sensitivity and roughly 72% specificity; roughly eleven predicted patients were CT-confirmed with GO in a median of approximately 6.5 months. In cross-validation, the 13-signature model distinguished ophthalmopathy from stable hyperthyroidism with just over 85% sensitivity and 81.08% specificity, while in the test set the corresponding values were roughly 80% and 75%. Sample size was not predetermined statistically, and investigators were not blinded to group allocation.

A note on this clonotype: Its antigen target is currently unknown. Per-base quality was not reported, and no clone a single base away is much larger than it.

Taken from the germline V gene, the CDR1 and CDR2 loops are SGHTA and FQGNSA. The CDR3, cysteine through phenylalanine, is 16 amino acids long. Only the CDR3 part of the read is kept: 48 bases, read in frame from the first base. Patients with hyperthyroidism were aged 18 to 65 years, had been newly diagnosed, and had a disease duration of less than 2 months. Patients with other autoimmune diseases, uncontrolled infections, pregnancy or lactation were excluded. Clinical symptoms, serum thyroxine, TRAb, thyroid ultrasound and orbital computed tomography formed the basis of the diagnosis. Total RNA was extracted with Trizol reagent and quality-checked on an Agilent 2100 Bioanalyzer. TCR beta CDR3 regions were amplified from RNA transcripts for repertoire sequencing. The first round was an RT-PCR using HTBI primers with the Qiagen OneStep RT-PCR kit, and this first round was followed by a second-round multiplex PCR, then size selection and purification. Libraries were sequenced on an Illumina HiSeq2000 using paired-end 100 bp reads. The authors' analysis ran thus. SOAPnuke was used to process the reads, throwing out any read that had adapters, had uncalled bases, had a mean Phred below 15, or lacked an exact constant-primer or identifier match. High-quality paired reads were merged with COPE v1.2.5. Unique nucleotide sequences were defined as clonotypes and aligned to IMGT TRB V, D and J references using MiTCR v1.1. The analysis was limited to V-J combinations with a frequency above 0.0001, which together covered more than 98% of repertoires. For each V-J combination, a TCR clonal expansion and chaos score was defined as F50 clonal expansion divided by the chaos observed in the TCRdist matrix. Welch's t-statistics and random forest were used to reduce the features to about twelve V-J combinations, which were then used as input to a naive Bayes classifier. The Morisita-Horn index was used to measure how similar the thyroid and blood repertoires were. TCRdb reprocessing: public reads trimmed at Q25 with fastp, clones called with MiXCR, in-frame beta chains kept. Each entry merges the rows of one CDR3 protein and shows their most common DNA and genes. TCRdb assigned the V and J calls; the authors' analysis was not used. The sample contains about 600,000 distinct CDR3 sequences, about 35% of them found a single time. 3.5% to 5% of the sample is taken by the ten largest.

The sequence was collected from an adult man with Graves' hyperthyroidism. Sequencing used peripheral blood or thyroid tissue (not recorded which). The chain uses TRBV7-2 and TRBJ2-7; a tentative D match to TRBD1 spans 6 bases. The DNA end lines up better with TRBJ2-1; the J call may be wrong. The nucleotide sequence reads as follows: TGTGCCAGCAGCTCCCAGCGAGGGGGTACCTACAATGAGCAGTTCTTC. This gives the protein CASSSQRGGTYNEQFF.